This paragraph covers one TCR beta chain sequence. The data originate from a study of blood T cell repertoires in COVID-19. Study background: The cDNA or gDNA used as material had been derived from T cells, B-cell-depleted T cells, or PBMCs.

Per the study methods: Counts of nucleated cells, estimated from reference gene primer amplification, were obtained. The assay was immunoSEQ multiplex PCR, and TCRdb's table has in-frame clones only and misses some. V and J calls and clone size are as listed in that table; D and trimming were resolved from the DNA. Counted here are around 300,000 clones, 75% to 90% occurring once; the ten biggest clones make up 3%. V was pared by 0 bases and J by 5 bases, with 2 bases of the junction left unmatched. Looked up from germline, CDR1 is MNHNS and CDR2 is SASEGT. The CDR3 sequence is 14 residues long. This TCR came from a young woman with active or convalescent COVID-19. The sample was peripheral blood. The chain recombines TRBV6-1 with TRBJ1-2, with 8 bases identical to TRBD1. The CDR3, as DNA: TGTGCCAGCAGTGAAGCGACAGGGGCTTATGGCTACACCTTC. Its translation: CASSEATGAYGYTF.